What follows is one T cell receptor (beta chain) and its context. Its specific antigen is unknown. The input lacks base qualities; no much larger clone sits a single base away. This entry comes from a study of cytomegalovirus exposure and HLA in healthy donors (TCRdb year 2017). Background for the entire study: In an earlier analysis of under 600 of the donors, 250 to 350 Gb of sequence data and roughly 100 million unique TCR beta sequences from roughly 180 million T cells were reported. Around 300 gigabases of sequencing data and approximately 93 million unique TCR sequences were included in an early release covering roughly 600 HLA-typed donors. Among the roughly 390 genotyped donors, about 85% belonged to the genetic ancestry cluster associated with self-reported Caucasian donors. The study was designed to test whether signatures of past pathogen exposure could be identified by cataloging public T cell receptors. The study profiled the T cell repertoires of about 720 subjects by immunosequencing and related them to cytomegalovirus serostatus. In addition to the first cohort of 666 subjects, a separate validation cohort of 120 different subjects was used. To predict cytomegalovirus infection status, the study combined high-throughput TCR immunosequencing, statistical association of individual TCRs with disease status, and machine learning. In a later analysis, previously published TCR beta repertoires from several hundred donors were re-analyzed and high-resolution HLA genotyping was added so that TCR occurrence patterns could be studied. In the later analysis, no new phenotypic data were used to find candidate immune exposures; instead, reliance was placed on TCR beta sequences and their occurrence across donors. An earlier analysis of 587 of the donors used high-throughput TCR beta sequencing to judge whether each TCR beta V gene segment behaved as functional or pseudogenic. Donor age, sex, ethnicity and CMV serostatus were collected together with the repertoire data. In a later genetic analysis, genome-wide SNP genotypes for about three fifths of the roughly 670 donors were used, and that subset was treated as a discovery cohort. Every repertoire in the discovery cohort had been generated on one and the same sequencing platform. Both class I and class II loci were covered by HLA typing, at four-digit resolution. The number of typed donors differed by locus: 629-630 for A, B, C, DRB1 and DQB1; 522 for DQA1; 606 for DPA1; and some 450 for DPB1. About five DR-DQ haplotypes were treated as single units for association and clustering because of strong linkage in the cohort. On average, 235,054 unique TCR beta nucleotide sequences were sequenced per donor among a few hundred genotyped donors of the cohort, with roughly 20% of those sequences being non-productive. Summary of the overall study and its limitations: When HLA alleles, especially DR and DQ, strongly co-occurred, TCR associations were difficult to assign to individual alleles. Correlated functional status among segregating V segments might be attributable to linkage disequilibrium, but an unknown experimental factor could not be ruled out. In an earlier analysis of several hundred of the donors, most TCR beta V segments were observed in productive rearrangements about 87% or about 30% of the time, broadly matching IMGT annotations. This cohort had only TCR beta chains sequenced, and the lack of alpha or paired-chain data limited which features could be detected. A later analysis found that TCR association rates varied across HLA loci, with DRB1 alleles showing the most associated TCRs and HLA-C alleles the fewest. The authors suggested that the approach could potentially be generalized to other disease states and immunological phenotypes. At a false discovery rate of 0.05, a later analysis linked 16,000 or so TCR beta sequences to specific HLA alleles. Three of the identified cytomegalovirus-associated TCR beta chains were confirmed in vitro to be specific for cytomegalovirus antigens. V-gene and J-gene trimming of TCR beta chains was associated with a missense DCLRE1C variant in a later genetic analysis, and the association was replicated in an independent cohort. Roughly uniform sequencing depth across donors was assumed in presence/absence analyses, although this assumption may not hold. According to a later analysis, most CMV-associated TCR beta chains appeared to be HLA-restricted, and the HLA associations seemed to be driven largely by CMV exposure. While some public TCRs were present in many individuals, most TCR sequences turned up only very rarely across donors. For the cohort, immune exposure information was limited to CMV serostatus. A later genetic analysis reported fewer N-insertions in productive TCRs among donors in an Asian-associated ancestry cluster than the roughly 640-donor mean. Cytomegalovirus status was reported to be diagnosed by the classifier with high specificity and sensitivity in both the original and validation cohorts. A cluster of highly shared sequence variants was judged likely to represent a technical artifact of the sequencing pipeline. A further reported finding was that TCR beta sequences accurately predicted the HLA-A and HLA-B alleles for most subjects in the first cohort. The study listed 164 TCR beta chains as associated with cytomegalovirus. In a later analysis, several top co-occurrence clusters were reported to appear linked to parvovirus B19, influenza, CMV and Epstein-Barr virus. Some IMGT-functional V segments, including TRBV6-2 and TRBV6-3, could not be distinguished by the 87-base-pair reads and were therefore excluded. HLA typing was unavailable for some donors at each locus, so association tests used only the typed subset. In a later analysis, HLA-associated TCR beta chains showed more clonal expansion and lower generation probabilities than non-associated chains that were equally common. Seventeen rarely observed V segments, including chromosome 9 orphons, were excluded from the earlier analysis of several hundred of the donors because counts were too low.

The cohort consisted of hundreds of healthy bone marrow donors. All cohort members were sampled while nominally healthy, although unrecorded immune exposures were likely present. The donor was CMV seropositive and belonged to the group of around 300 seropositive cohort members. Each donor provided a peripheral blood sample, and peripheral blood mononuclear cells were used for TCR beta sequencing. The Qiagen DNeasy Blood Extraction Kit was used to extract genomic DNA from the blood cell samples. The library relied on the immunoSEQ multiplex PCR assay. For the multiplex PCR, a mixture combining 60 forward primers for TCR Vbeta segments and 13 reverse primers for TCR Jbeta segments was used. A multiplex PCR assay on genomic DNA amplified the CDR3 region of rearranged TCR beta genes. Amplified TCR beta libraries were sequenced as 87-base-pair reads on the Illumina HiSeq System. As for the authors' bioinformatics: In a later analysis, tens of millions of unique TCR beta chains were counted across the approximately 640 repertoires, and approximately 9.9 million of these chains were shared by at least two donors. Raw reads were error-corrected and collapsed into unique sequences with a nearest-neighbor algorithm that merged closely related sequences to remove PCR and sequencing errors. To assign V, D and J gene segments, CDR3 sequences were aligned to IMGT reference sequences. For a sequence to be retained, at least a six-nucleotide match to both a V gene segment and a J gene segment was required. A rearrangement was called productive if the CDR3 had no stop codons and remained in frame with V and J, and every other rearrangement was called non-productive. CDR3 was defined according to IMGT convention as the region running from the second conserved V-encoded cysteine to the conserved J-encoded phenylalanine. The earlier analysis of some 580 of the donors excluded any sequence lacking an unambiguous match to a single V gene segment. In an earlier analysis of about 590 of the donors, a V segment was called functional when productive rearrangements were above 56.7%, and segregating when the standard deviation between donors exceeded 5%. A statistical classification framework was developed to diagnose cytomegalovirus status using the catalog of TCR beta chain sequences. In a later analysis, TCR nucleotide sequences were compared against IMGT/GENE-DB human TR gene sequences so that V and J genes could be assigned. A later analysis assigned CDR3 sequences and most-parsimonious VDJ recombination scenarios with the TCRdist pipeline. In a later analysis, every TCR beta chain was defined by the combination of its CDR3 amino acid sequence and its V-gene family, and reads without a unique V-gene family were dropped. A later analysis removed 500 to 600 highly shared, low-generation-probability nucleotide sequences to deal with suspected cross-contamination and a sequencing artifact. For each public chain, a later analysis derived a clonal expansion index from normalized ranks of inferred template counts within each repertoire. In a later analysis, generation probabilities were computed with a VDJ recombination model fitted to out-of-frame rearrangements, and the resulting probabilities were checked against IGoR. In a later analysis, TCR-TCR, TCR-HLA and TCR-CMV co-occurrence was scored with hypergeometric tests, and a repertoire-size bias correction was applied to TCR pairs. A later analysis estimated false discovery rates by permuting HLA or CMV assignments 20 times. In a later analysis, co-occurring TCRs were grouped using DBSCAN, and TCRdist sequence similarity was added for clustering within HLA-allele-positive subsets. Co-occurrence clustering excluded repertoires with fewer than 30,000 or more than 120,000 public chains, plus five with anomalous nucleotide sharing. TCRdb obtained this table from immuneACCESS and retained in-frame rearrangements with V and J assigned. These tables miss some clones; where compared with another copy, unresolved V genes account for less than half of the shortfall, and the remainder is unexplained. Clone size and the V and J calls come from that table; the DNA yielded D and trimming. Recorded for this sample are fewer than 100,000 clones; more than 60% of them occurred a single time. Clones ranked in the top ten supply around 17% of the sample.

Compared with germline, V lacks 0 bases and J lacks 14 bases; bases without a gene match: 13. Per the germline V gene, MGHRA is the CDR1 and YSYEKL is the CDR2. From the cysteine up to the phenylalanine, the CDR3 has a length of 16 residues. The sequence is cut down to CDR3 DNA, 48 bases in frame from base 1. This receptor was obtained from a man aged 60 to 69 in good health and CMV-seropositive. Sequencing input: PBMCs. The chain was built from TRBV4-1 and TRBJ2-3, with 11 junctional bases fitting TRBD2. DNA sequence: TGCGCCAGCAGCCAAGACCCTGGACTAGCGGGCCACGCGGTGTATTTT. It translates to CASSQDPGLAGHAVYF.